These 27 T cell receptor beta chains were sequenced from one sample in a study of PD-1 blockade in classical Hodgkin lymphoma. The time point is: newly diagnosed, previously untreated cHL patient sample. CD4+ T cells were purified from thawed PBMCs by magnetic negative selection. Sequencing used immunoSEQ multiplex PCR; TCRdb keeps in-frame clones, though not all of them. The sample includes some 16,000 clones, 92% of them seen just once. Sample: CD4+ T cells from blood. The receptors were sampled from a human donor with classical Hodgkin lymphoma.

The chain employs TRBV4-1 and TRBJ1-5, with a possible D match to TRBD1 (6 bases). The V and J ends lost 4 bases and 0 bases respectively, with 10 bases between them. This CDR3 comprises 15 residues. Germline V CDR1 and CDR2: MGHRA, YSYEKL. The chain's CDR3 is CASSLQGNSNQPQHF. In DNA, the CDR3 is TGCGCCAGCAGCCTTCAGGGGAATAGCAATCAGCCCCAGCATTTT.

The chain links TRBV7-9 to TRBJ1-3; unclear D gene. V was shortened by 0 bases and J by 0 bases, with 6 bases between the two germline ends. The CDR3 is 15 amino acids. CDR1 and CDR2 from the germline V gene are SEHNR and FQNEAQ (reference sequence). CDR3 residues: CASSLAGSSGNTIYF. CDR3 coding DNA: TGTGCCAGCAGCTTAGCAGGCAGCTCTGGAAACACCATATATTTT.

The genes are TRBV4-1 and TRBJ1-2, with D perhaps TRBD1 (6 bases). The CDR3 length is 13 residues. Deletions cut 1 base from V and 6 bases from J, with 9 bases between. The V gene's germline CDR1 is MGHRA and CDR2 YSYEKL. CDR3 loop: CASSQVYRDGYTF. As DNA, the CDR3 is TGCGCCAGCAGCCAAGTCTACAGGGATGGCTACACCTTC.

The chain links TRBV6-5 to TRBJ1-5, with TRBD1 as a possible D gene (5 bases). This CDR3 has 15 residues. From germline, CDR1 is MNHEY and CDR2 SVGAGI. Trimming left V 6 bases short and J 3 bases short, with 15 bases between. The DNA of the CDR3 is TGTGCCAGCAGACTGGCCCGGGGCCTCAATCAGCCCCAGCATTTT. Protein sequence: CASRLARGLNQPQHF.

The rearrangement joins TRBV4-1 to TRBJ1-4; TRBD1 matches at 10 bases. CDR3 length: 19 amino acids. V trimming: 3 bases; J trimming: 3 bases; junction bases outside the gene matches: 13. From germline, CDR1 is MGHRA and CDR2 YSYEKL. As DNA, the CDR3 is TGCGCCAGCAGCCAGGGTCCGAGGACAGGGGGATCGGCTAATGAAAAACTGTTTTTT. This encodes CASSQGPRTGGSANEKLFF.

J is TRBJ1-2 and V is TRBV11-3; unclear D gene. V was clipped by 1 base and J by 5 bases, with 17 bases between them. The CDR3 length is 16 residues. The germline V gene has CDR1 SGHNT and CDR2 YENEEA. The CDR3 DNA reads TGTGCCAGCAGCTTAGCCTCGACATATCGCGGGTATGGCTACACCTTC. This sequence encodes CASSLASTYRGYGYTF.

This clone has more than one count but fewer than ten. The rearrangement uses TRBV20-1 and TRBJ1-1; possibly TRBD1 for D (6 bases). V was clipped by 2 bases and J by 8 bases, with 9 bases between them. The CDR3 has 11 amino acids. Germline-derived CDR1 and CDR2 are DFQATT and SNEGSKA (reference sequence). CDR3 sequence reads: CSARWGQEAFF. CDR3 bases: TGCAGTGCTAGATGGGGGCAGGAAGCTTTCTTT.

V usage is TRBV7-9 and J usage is TRBJ2-3; TRBD1 agrees at 9 bases. Per germline, CDR1 SEHNR and CDR2 FQNEAQ (reference sequence). The CDR3 loop spans 18 amino acids. V dropped 5 bases and J dropped 6; count of bases not matched to a gene: 18. The DNA for the CDR3 is TGTGCCAGCAGCGCAGAGCACAGGGGGCGCCGGCCCCCGGATACGCAGTATTTT. Amino acids: CASSAEHRGRRPPDTQYF.

This chain joins TRBV29-1 and TRBJ2-5; D is unresolved. Germline CDR1 is SQVTM and CDR2 is ANQGSEA. The CDR3 is 10 residues long. The V end lost 4 bases, the J end lost 4 bases, and 4 bases lay between the germline ends. The CDR3, as DNA: TGCAGCGTTGTTCTAGAGACCCAGTACTTC. Its translation: CSVVLETQYF.

The chain carries TRBV18 and TRBJ2-7; 8 bases map to TRBD1. V dropped 4 bases and J dropped 6; count of bases not matched to a gene: 8. CDR3 length equals 14 residues. Per the germline V gene, CDR1 is KGHSH and CDR2 is LQKENI. CDR3 sequence: CASSLDRAPGEQYF. The CDR3 region has the DNA TGTGCCAGCTCACTGGACAGGGCTCCGGGCGAGCAGTACTTC.

The genes are TRBV7-3 and TRBJ2-5; D possibly corresponds to TRBD1 (5 bases). The germline gives CDR1 SGHTA, CDR2 FQGTGA. There are 15 residues in the CDR3. V was cut by 3 bases and J by 5 bases, with 16 bases left in between. This CDR3 reads CASSFGRRPGETQYF. The CDR3 DNA sequence: TGTGCCAGCAGCTTTGGACGAAGGCCAGGGGAGACCCAGTACTTC. Full variable domain (missing parts from reference TRBV7-3 and TRBJ2-5): GAGVSQTPSNKVTEKGKYVELRCDPISGHTALYWYRQSLGQGPEFLIYFQGTGAADDSGLPNDRFFAVRPEGSVSTLKIQRTERGDSAVYLCASSFGRRPGETQYFGPGTRLLVL.

The chain combines TRBV14 with TRBJ2-2; TRBD1 agrees at 7 bases. CDR3 length: 15 residues. V shed 2 bases and J 7 bases; nucleotides not matched to a gene: 7. The germline V gene has CDR1 SGHDN and CDR2 FVKESK. The CDR3 DNA follows: TGTGCCAGCAGCCAATTTGAGGGGGCGATCGGGGAGCTGTTTTTT. Its translation is CASSQFEGAIGELFF.

The chain has TRBV5-1 and TRBJ2-7; possibly TRBD1 for D (5 bases). Germline CDR1 reads SGHRS; CDR2 reads YFSETQ. V lost 1 base to trimming and J lost 7 bases, with 12 bases between them. This CDR3 comprises 13 residues. This chain's CDR3 is CASSLLSQGEQYF. The CDR3 coding sequence is TGCGCCAGCAGCTTGTTGTCGCAGGGAGAGCAGTACTTC. Full variable domain (outside the CDR3, taken from reference TRBV5-1 and TRBJ2-7): KAGVTQTPRYLIKTRGQQVTLSCSPISGHRSVSWYQQTPGQGLQFLFEYFSETQRNKGNFPGRFSGRQFSNSRSEMNVSTLELGDSALYLCASSLLSQGEQYFGPGTRLTVT.

This clone was picked up one time. This chain links TRBV7-2 with TRBJ2-2; D remains ambiguous. Trimming removed 5 bases from V and 2 bases from J, with 12 bases in between. The CDR3 has 15 residues. Germline V gives CDR1 SGHTA, CDR2 FQGNSA. CDR3 coding DNA: TGTGCCAGCAGCCAATCTCGGGTAAACACCGGGGAGCTGTTTTTT. Protein sequence: CASSQSRVNTGELFF.

The chain recombines TRBV4-1 with TRBJ1-1; no definite D call. V shed 0 bases and J shed 9 bases, with 14 bases lying between them. The germline V gene encodes CDR1 MGHRA and CDR2 YSYEKL. CDR3 length: 14 residues. The CDR3 region has the DNA TGCGCCAGCAGCCAAGATCCCTATTTAGGGAAAGCTTTCTTT. This gives the protein CASSQDPYLGKAFF.

The CDR3 region is CASSLGPGAQYF. In DNA form, the CDR3 reads TGTGCCAGCAGCTTGGGCCCTGGGGCCCAGTACTTC. The chain employs TRBV5-4 and TRBJ2-5; D call uncertain. The CDR3 is made up of 12 amino acids. The V end lost 0 bases, the J end lost 9 bases, and 9 bases lay between the germline ends. Germline V CDR1 and CDR2: SGHNT, YYREEE (reference sequence).

The CDR3 loop is CASSARGLTYEQYF. The DNA of the CDR3 is TGTGCCAGCAGTGCGAGGGGACTAACCTACGAGCAGTACTTC. J is TRBJ2-7 and V is TRBV28, with TRBD2 matching 7 bases. This CDR3 spans 14 amino acids. Germline trimming cut 5 bases from V and 2 bases from J; bases unmatched to any gene: 6. CDR1 and CDR2 (germline): MDHEN, SYDVKM.

The rearrangement joins TRBV20-1 to TRBJ2-7; D not resolved. The V gene's germline CDR1 is DFQATT and CDR2 SNEGSKA (reference sequence). With 5 bases removed from V and 6 bases from J, the gap between germline ends came to 8 bases. The CDR3 totals 10 residues. CDR3 sequence: CSAGDSEQYF. The DNA of the CDR3 is TGCAGTGCTGGGGATTCCGAGCAGTACTTC.

This chain joins TRBV10-3 and TRBJ2-1; TRBD2 matches at 10 bases. J gave up 6 bases and V 4 bases, and 3 bases lay outside the gene matches. CDR3 length: 14 residues. Per the germline V gene, CDR1 is ENHRY and CDR2 is SYGVKD. The CDR3: CAISVSGRVNEQFF. The CDR3 DNA sequence: TGTGCCATCAGTGTCAGCGGGAGGGTCAATGAGCAGTTCTTC.

The chain links TRBV5-1 to TRBJ2-5; D is ambiguous. Trimming left V 1 base short and J 2 bases short, with 3 bases between. Germline CDR1 is SGHRS and CDR2 is YFSETQ. The CDR3 runs 12 residues. DNA for the CDR3: TGCGCCAGCAGCTTGACACAAGAGACCCAGTACTTC. This sequence encodes CASSLTQETQYF.

The chain joins TRBV4-1 to TRBJ2-1; 9 nucleotides align to TRBD2. The ends lost 1 base at V and 4 bases at J; junction bases unmatched: 5. CDR1 is MGHRA, CDR2 YSYEKL, per germline. The CDR3 has 16 residues. CDR3 coding DNA: TGCGCCAGCAGCCAAGGAAAGCGGGGGGCTTACAATGAGCAGTTCTTC. It codes for CASSQGKRGAYNEQFF.

The rearrangement links TRBV2 to TRBJ2-5, with TRBD2 matching 10 bases. Per the germline V gene, CDR1 is SNHLY and CDR2 is FYNNEI. Germline trimming cut 7 bases from V and 5 bases from J; bases unmatched to any gene: 13. This CDR3 contains 16 residues. In DNA, the CDR3 is TGTGCCAGCACCCTGACTAGCGGGTGGCCTTCGGAGACCCAGTACTTC. Its translation is CASTLTSGWPSETQYF.

The chain combines TRBV30 with TRBJ2-5; D may be TRBD1 or TRBD2 (5 bases each). This CDR3 comprises 12 residues. V lost 8 bases, J lost 4 bases, and 14 bases lay in between. Germline CDR1 GTSNPN, CDR2 SVGIG (reference sequence). Here the CDR3 reads CARGTSRETQYF. CDR3 DNA sequence: TGTGCCAGGGGAACTAGTAGAGAGACCCAGTACTTC.

The chain uses TRBV7-3 and TRBJ2-3, with a tentative D call TRBD2 (6 bases). CDR3 length: 15 residues. The V gene lost 3 bases and the J gene lost 2 bases, with 12 bases spanning the gap. Germline CDR1 and CDR2: SGHTA and FQGTGA. CDR3 sequence: CASSLIGTYTDTQYF. The CDR3 nucleotides read TGTGCCAGCAGCTTGATCGGGACTTACACAGATACGCAGTATTTT.

This chain connects TRBV28 to TRBJ2-7; D remains unclear. The CDR3 has 13 residues. Germline V gene sequence: CDR1 MDHEN, CDR2 SYDVKM. V shed 2 bases and J shed 3 bases, with 8 bases lying between them. CDR3 coding DNA: TGTGCCAGCAGTTTAGATATTGGCTACGAGCAGTACTTC. It codes for CASSLDIGYEQYF.

In nucleotides, the CDR3 is TGTGCCAGTAGTAACCGGGACACGTATAATTCACCCCTCCACTTT. Its protein is CASSNRDTYNSPLHF. This chain uses TRBV19 with TRBJ1-6; weak D call: TRBD1 (6 bases). This CDR3 has 15 residues. Germline CDR1 reads LNHDA; CDR2 reads SQIVND (reference sequence). Trimming took 4 bases from V and 4 from J, leaving 11 bases between them.

J is TRBJ2-1 and V is TRBV30; no clear D. V was cut by 2 bases and J by 7 bases, with 6 bases left in between. The V gene's germline CDR1 is GTSNPN and CDR2 SVGIG (reference sequence). The CDR3 has 11 residues. CDR3 DNA: TGTGCCTGGAGTCCTTCAAATGAGCAGTTCTTC. Its translation is CAWSPSNEQFF.